The next 26 T cell receptor beta chains were all read from a single sample in a study of cytomegalovirus exposure and HLA in healthy donors. The primer mix had 60 Vbeta and 13 Jbeta primers. Sequenced by immunoSEQ multiplex PCR; TCRdb stores in-frame clones only, minus some. The sample carries around 95,000 clones, about 75% recorded once. The source material was PBMCs. The receptor set was obtained from a man aged 25 to 40 in good health and CMV-seropositive.

The chain combines TRBV6-1 with TRBJ2-3; a possible D gene is TRBD2 (7 bases). The germline gives CDR1 MNHNS, CDR2 SASEGT. V was shortened by 10 bases and J by 6 bases, with 17 bases between the two germline ends. The CDR3 is 13 amino acids. The CDR3 nucleotides are TGTGCCACCAAAGAAGGGGGGGTTGATACGCAGTATTTT. Translating it yields CATKEGGVDTQYF.

The genes are TRBV7-3 and TRBJ2-2, with TRBD2 identical over 11 bases. The V segment lost 3 bases and the J segment 7 bases; nucleotides outside the gene matches: 7. This CDR3 region has 16 residues. Germline CDR1 and CDR2: SGHTA and FQGTGA. CDR3 coding DNA: TGTGCCAGCAGCTTTTCGGGACTAGCGGTTGGCGGGGAGCTGTTTTTT. Residues: CASSFSGLAVGGELFF.

This chain joins TRBV19 and TRBJ2-5; 8 bases fit TRBD1. The length of the CDR3 is 14 residues. V was pared by 5 bases and J by 2 bases, with 4 bases of the junction left unmatched. In germline, CDR1 is LNHDA, CDR2 SQIVND (reference sequence). CDR3 region: CASSPRDRQETQYF. The CDR3 DNA sequence: TGTGCCAGTAGTCCAAGGGACAGGCAAGAGACCCAGTACTTC.

The chain employs TRBV28 and TRBJ1-6; tentative D call: TRBD1 (5 bases). V was clipped by 4 bases and J by 7 bases, with 11 bases between them. Germline V gene data show CDR1 as MDHEN and CDR2 as SYDVKM. The CDR3 is made up of 14 amino acids. The CDR3 protein is CASSSGIANSPLHF. DNA for the CDR3: TGTGCCAGCAGTTCAGGGATCGCGAATTCACCCCTCCACTTT. Together with reference TRBV28 and TRBJ1-6, the CDR3 gives the full variable domain: DVKVTQSSRYLVKRTGEKVFLECVQDMDHENMFWYRQDPGLGLRLIYFSYDVKMKEKGDIPEGYSVSREKKERFSLILESASTNQTSMYLCASSSGIANSPLHFGNGTRLTVT.

The chain combines TRBV27 with TRBJ2-7; 13 bases are a match to TRBD2. Per the germline V gene, CDR1 is MNHEY and CDR2 is SMNVEV (reference sequence). The CDR3 runs to 16 residues. After removal of 5 bases from V and 2 bases from J, the junction contained 6 bases not matched to a gene. The CDR3 reads CASSPLLAGGPYEQYF. In DNA form, the CDR3 reads TGTGCCAGCAGTCCTCTACTAGCGGGGGGGCCCTACGAGCAGTACTTC.

J is TRBJ2-2 and V is TRBV2; 8 nucleotides match TRBD1. The CDR3 consists of 15 residues. The ends lost 2 bases at V and 8 bases at J; junction bases unmatched: 7. CDR1 and CDR2 from the germline V gene are SNHLY and FYNNEI. This CDR3 reads CASSETGTGGGELFF. CDR3 coding DNA: TGTGCCAGCAGTGAAACCGGGACAGGAGGTGGGGAGCTGTTTTTT.

This chain links TRBV30 with TRBJ2-1, with no clear D. V shed 0 bases and J shed 8 bases, with 17 bases lying between them. Germline V gene data show CDR1 as GTSNPN and CDR2 as SVGIG (reference sequence). The CDR3 has 15 residues. DNA of the CDR3: TGTGCCTGGAGTGTACTTGGTCCAGGTTTGGATGAGCAGTTCTTC. Its protein product is CAWSVLGPGLDEQFF.

CDR3 sequence reads: CASSLAGAGNTIYF. CDR3 nucleotide sequence: TGTGCCAGCAGCTTGGCAGGGGCTGGAAACACCATATATTTT. The J gene is TRBJ1-3, the V gene TRBV5-6; maybe TRBD1 (6 bases). Trimming removed 0 bases at V and 2 bases at J, with 6 bases between. Germline CDR1 reads SGHDT; CDR2 reads YYEEEE. The length of the CDR3 is 14 residues. The variable domain in full, with the rest retrieved from reference TRBV5-6 and TRBJ1-3, is DAGVTQSPTHLIKTRGQQVTLRCSPKSGHDTVSWYQQALGQGPQFIFQYYEEEERQRGNFPDRFSGHQFPNYSSELNVNALLLGDSALYLCASSLAGAGNTIYFGEGSWLTVV.

This chain joins TRBV28 and TRBJ1-4; perhaps TRBD1 as D (5 bases). The CDR3 runs 11 residues. Germline CDR1 and CDR2: MDHEN and SYDVKM. With 11 bases removed from V and 8 bases from J, the gap between germline ends came to 12 bases. The CDR3 sequence: CAAARGEKLFF. The DNA of the CDR3 is TGTGCCGCTGCCCGGGGGGAAAAACTGTTTTTT.

This clone showed up just once. The gene calls are TRBV6-5 and TRBJ2-7, with 10 bases lining up with TRBD2. The CDR3 has 15 residues. Germline V lookup: CDR1 MNHEY, CDR2 SVGAGI. V gave up 6 bases and J gave up 0 bases; unmatched junction bases: 5. CDR3 sequence: CASRTAGGSSYEQYF. The CDR3 region has the DNA TGTGCCAGCAGGACAGCGGGGGGGAGCTCCTACGAGCAGTACTTC.

The CDR3 nucleotides are TGTGCCAGCACGTTTGGGTCAGGAGGTGGAGAGACCCAGTACTTC. Translating gives CASTFGSGGGETQYF. The J gene is TRBJ2-5, the V gene TRBV2; a weak D match, TRBD2 (5 bases). CDR1 is SNHLY and CDR2 is FYNNEI in the germline V gene. The V end was cut by 7 bases, the J end by 4 bases, with 19 bases between. This CDR3 comprises 15 residues.

This chain links TRBV27 with TRBJ2-2, with 10 bases lining up with TRBD2. Trimming removed 1 base from V and 2 bases from J; junction bases left unmatched: 1. Looked up from germline, CDR1 is MNHEY and CDR2 is SMNVEV (reference sequence). The CDR3 length is 16 residues. This CDR3 reads CASSLWTSGNTGELFF. The CDR3 DNA sequence: TGTGCCAGCAGTTTATGGACTAGCGGAAACACCGGGGAGCTGTTTTTT.

The chain uses TRBV23-1 and TRBJ2-1, with TRBD1 matching 7 bases. TRBV23-1 is designated an ORF whose function remains uncertain. The V segment lost 0 bases and the J segment 9 bases; nucleotides outside the gene matches: 11. The CDR3 is 16 residues long. As DNA, the CDR3 is TGCGCCAGCAGTCAATCGGACAGGTTGGGGTTTTCTGAGCAGTTCTTC. Its translation is CASSQSDRLGFSEQFF.

The rearrangement joins TRBV6-5 to TRBJ1-5, with 9 bases that match TRBD1. This CDR3 spans 15 amino acids. Germline trimming cut 7 bases from V and 5 bases from J; bases unmatched to any gene: 9. Germline CDR1 MNHEY, CDR2 SVGAGI. CDR3 nucleotides: TGTGCCAGCATCCTAGGGGACAGGGAGTATCAGCCCCAGCATTTT. Translating gives CASILGDREYQPQHF.

As to this clone: The junction and the germline gene differ at one end; a read error may be behind it. This chain's CDR3 is CAGSERGGGSTDTQYF. CDR3 DNA sequence: TGCGCCGGCAGTGAGAGGGGCGGGGGGAGCACAGATACGCAGTATTTT. V usage is TRBV10-2 and J usage is TRBJ2-3, with 8 bases identical to TRBD2. Per germline, CDR1 WSHSY and CDR2 SAAADI. The CDR3 consists of 16 residues.

V is TRBV5-6 and J is TRBJ2-5, with no clear D. The J call is in doubt because the DNA end fits TRBJ2-7 better. Germline CDR1 reads SGHDT; CDR2 reads YYEEEE. The CDR3 runs to 14 residues. CDR3 sequence (DNA): TGTGCCAGCAGCTTGGTCGGCGGCTTCTACGAGCAGTACTTC. It yields the protein CASSLVGGFYEQYF.

This clone was seen just once. The CDR3, as DNA: TGTGCCTACACGCAGGGGGCTCAGCCCCAGCATTTT. Its translation is CAYTQGAQPQHF. The V gene is TRBV30, the J gene TRBJ1-5; the match to TRBD1 covers 8 bases. The ends lost 7 bases at V and 6 bases at J; junction bases unmatched: 5. The germline V gene has CDR1 GTSNPN and CDR2 SVGIG (reference sequence). The CDR3 sequence is 12 residues long.

The genes are TRBV2 and TRBJ1-6; TRBD1 agrees at 9 bases. Germline V gene data show CDR1 as SNHLY and CDR2 as FYNNEI. V shed 4 bases and J 14 bases; nucleotides not matched to a gene: 12. The CDR3 runs to 15 residues. CDR3 residues: CASSAGGTGTFTLHF. The CDR3 coding sequence is TGTGCCAGCAGTGCGGGTGGGACAGGGACCTTCACCCTCCACTTT.

The chain uses TRBV6-1 and TRBJ2-7, with D tentatively TRBD1 (5 bases). Germline-derived CDR1 and CDR2 are MNHNS and SASEGT. V gave up 1 base and J gave up 5 bases, with 18 bases separating them. The length of the CDR3 is 16 residues. CDR3 loop: CASSEGGRAGFDEQYF. In DNA form, the CDR3 reads TGTGCCAGCAGTGAAGGGGGCAGGGCCGGTTTTGACGAGCAGTACTTC.

V gene TRBV19 combines with J gene TRBJ1-2, with a weak D call TRBD1 (6 bases). Germline V lookup: CDR1 LNHDA, CDR2 SQIVND (reference sequence). This CDR3 contains 13 residues. V was shortened by 8 bases and J by 2 bases, with 12 bases between the two germline ends. CDR3 bases: TGTGCCAGTTCCCATCAGGGGAACTATGGCTACACCTTC. It specifies CASSHQGNYGYTF.

This clone has more than one count but fewer than ten. The DNA for the CDR3 is TGTGCCAGCAGCTTAACGCGGGACAGCGAAATCTACGAGCAGTACTTC. This codes for CASSLTRDSEIYEQYF. The chain uses TRBV7-9 and TRBJ2-7, with a weak D call TRBD1 (7 bases). This CDR3 region has 16 residues. V lost 2 bases and J lost 3, with 17 bases in between. CDR1 and CDR2 (germline): SEHNR, FQNEAQ (reference sequence).

This chain joins TRBV2 and TRBJ1-2; D perhaps matches TRBD1 (5 bases). This CDR3 has 13 residues. Trimming took 7 bases from V and 4 from J, leaving 13 bases between them. In germline, CDR1 is SNHLY, CDR2 FYNNEI. CDR3 in DNA: TGTGCCAGCAATCAGGACATCGTCTATGGCTACACCTTC. It translates to CASNQDIVYGYTF.

V and J are TRBV4-3 and TRBJ2-7; TRBD1 is a possible D gene (5 bases). The germline gives CDR1 LGHNA, CDR2 YSLEER. The CDR3 sequence is 15 residues long. With 3 bases removed from V and 3 bases from J, the gap between germline ends came to 15 bases. The CDR3, as DNA: TGCGCCAGCAGCCAGGATAGACAGACGTTCTACGAGCAGTACTTC. It encodes CASSQDRQTFYEQYF.

A single count supports this clone. This chain joins TRBV6-1 and TRBJ2-7; a weak D match, TRBD2 (7 bases). The CDR3 length is 15 residues. Germline assignment: CDR1 MNHNS and CDR2 SASEGT. V was cut by 1 base and J by 2 bases, with 12 bases left in between. The chain's CDR3 is CASSEEGGGTYEQYF. CDR3 bases: TGTGCCAGCAGTGAAGAAGGGGGGGGGACCTACGAGCAGTACTTC.

The chain has TRBV5-6 and TRBJ2-7, with D perhaps matching TRBD1 (6 bases). The CDR3 loop spans 15 amino acids. The V end was cut by 5 bases, the J end by 1 base, with 16 bases between. CDR1 and CDR2 from the germline V gene are SGHDT and YYEEEE. This chain's CDR3 is CASSYPGHRSYEQYF. DNA of the CDR3: TGTGCCAGCAGTTATCCGGGACACCGTTCCTACGAGCAGTACTTC.

The CDR3 sequence is CASSYLAGSSNEQFF. CDR3 bases: TGTGCCAGCAGTTACTTGGCCGGATCTAGCAATGAGCAGTTCTTC. This chain joins TRBV6-5 and TRBJ2-1; no clear D. The V end was cut by 1 base, the J end by 6 bases, with 13 bases between. Germline V gives CDR1 MNHEY, CDR2 SVGAGI. This CDR3 contains 15 residues.